This T cell receptor (beta chain) was obtained from a study of chemoradiotherapy in HPV16-positive cancers. As to this clone: Its specificity is not known.

Assay: immunoSEQ multiplex PCR; the TCRdb copy retains only in-frame clones and omits some. The data contain 13,000 or so clones, around 85% of them singletons. From germline, CDR1 is ENHRY and CDR2 SYGVKD. J gave up 2 bases and V 10 bases, and 7 bases lay outside the gene matches. This CDR3 is built from 13 residues. Study conclusions and caveats: Candidate HPV-specific clones and E7-related TCR motifs grew in tumor during treatment.

The material was blood, obtained from a patient who underwent chemoradiotherapy. This chain connects TRBV10-3 to TRBJ2-5; 7 bases align to TRBD1. The sequence was collected from a human donor with HPV-associated anogenital cancer. In nucleotides, the CDR3 is TGTGCCAGCAGACAGGGTGAACAAGAGACCCAGTACTTC. Its translation: CASRQGEQETQYF.